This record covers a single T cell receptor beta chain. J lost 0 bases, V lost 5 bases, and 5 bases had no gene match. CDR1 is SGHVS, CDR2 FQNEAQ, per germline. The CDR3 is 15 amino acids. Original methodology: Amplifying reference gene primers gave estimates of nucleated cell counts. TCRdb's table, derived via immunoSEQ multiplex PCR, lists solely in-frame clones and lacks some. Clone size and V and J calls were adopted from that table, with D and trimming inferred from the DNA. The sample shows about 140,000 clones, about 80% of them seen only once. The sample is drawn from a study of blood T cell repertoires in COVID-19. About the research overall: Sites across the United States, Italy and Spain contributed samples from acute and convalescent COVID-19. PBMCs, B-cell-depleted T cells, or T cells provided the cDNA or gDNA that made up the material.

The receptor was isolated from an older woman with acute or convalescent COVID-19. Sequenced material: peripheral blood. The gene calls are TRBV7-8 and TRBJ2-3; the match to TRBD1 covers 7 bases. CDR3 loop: CASSRRDRSTDTQYF. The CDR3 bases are TGTGCCAGCAGCCGCCGGGACAGAAGCACAGATACGCAGTATTTT.